This T cell receptor beta chain was retrieved from a study of control samples from healthy donors and cancer patients (dated by TCRdb to the early 2020s). Sequences MNHEY (CDR1) and SVGAGI (CDR2) are obtained from the germline V gene. V lost 2 bases and J lost 4 bases; the stretch between them is 12 bases long. Including cysteine and phenylalanine, the CDR3 has 14 amino acids. Only the CDR3 part of the read is kept: 42 bases, read in frame from the first base. As concerns this clone: Its recognized antigen is unknown. Base qualities are not recorded, but no much larger clone differs from it by a single base.

Libraries came from the immunoSEQ multiplex PCR assay. TCRdb provides this immuneACCESS table in a form limited to in-frame rearrangements. Some clones are lacking; in checked studies, under half of them reflect an unresolved V gene, and why the rest are absent is not known. This sample gives about 140,000 clones in total; 90% to 95% of them show up just once. The ten largest clones add up to roughly 14% of the sample. Sequenced input: blood. Recombination linked TRBV6-5 to TRBJ2-7; a tentative D call is TRBD2 (7 bases match). The sequence was obtained from a man in his forties or fifties in good health. The CDR3 corresponds to CASSYDRGAYEQYF. The nucleotide sequence is given as TGTGCCAGCAGTTACGATCGGGGGGCATACGAGCAGTACTTC.